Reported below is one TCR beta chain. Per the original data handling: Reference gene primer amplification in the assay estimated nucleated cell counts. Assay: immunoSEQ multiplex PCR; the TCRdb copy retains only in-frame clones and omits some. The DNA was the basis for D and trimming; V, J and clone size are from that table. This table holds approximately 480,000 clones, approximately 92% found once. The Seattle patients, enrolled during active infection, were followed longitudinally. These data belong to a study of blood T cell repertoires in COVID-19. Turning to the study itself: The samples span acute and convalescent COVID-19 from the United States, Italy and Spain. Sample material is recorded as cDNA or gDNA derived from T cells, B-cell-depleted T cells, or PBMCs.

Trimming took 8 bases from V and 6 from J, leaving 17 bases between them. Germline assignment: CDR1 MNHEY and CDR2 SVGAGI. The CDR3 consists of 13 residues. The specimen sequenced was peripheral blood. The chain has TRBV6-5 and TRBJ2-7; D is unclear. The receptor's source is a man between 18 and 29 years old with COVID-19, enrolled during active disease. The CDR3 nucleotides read TGTGCCAGCGCTGAGTCCATTGCCCTCGAGCAGTACTTC. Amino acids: CASAESIALEQYF.